This T cell receptor beta chain stems from a study of T cells in Graves' hyperthyroidism and ophthalmopathy. TCR beta CDR3 region amplification was performed from RNA transcripts. A set of HTBI primers served as the primers for a first-round RT-PCR of the TCR CDR3. TCRdb used MiXCR to reprocess the multiplex PCR reads, holding one entry per CDR3 protein. Of approximately 400,000 distinct CDR3 sequences listed, around 13% were seen once; the top ten hold 8% to 13%. The germline V gene has CDR1 DFQATT and CDR2 SNEGSKA (reference sequence). V lost 2 bases and J lost 3, with 23 bases in between. The CDR3 spans 18 residues. This clonotype was found many times.

The rearrangement joins TRBV20-1 to TRBJ2-1; D possibly corresponds to TRBD1 (6 bases). Sequencing input: blood. The TCR comes from a woman aged 55-70 years with Graves' hyperthyroidism. CDR3 sequence (DNA): TGCAGTGCTAGATTGGTGGGGCAGGGGACAAGCAGCTACAATGAGCAGTTCTTC. Encoded protein: CSARLVGQGTSSYNEQFF.